This T cell receptor (beta chain) was sequenced during a study of T cell repertoires in cytomegalovirus infection. Study in general: Well-studied HLA-B-restricted epitopes and recently identified HLA-C-restricted epitopes of CMV were both used in the study. Public signatures in TCR beta pointed to CMV infection and matching HLA type.

The CDR3 is 14 residues long. The germline V and J ends were trimmed by 1 base and 1 base, with 10 bases remaining between them. Germline V gene sequence: CDR1 SQVTM, CDR2 ANQGSEA. Of note for this clonotype: Its antigen is not known.

TCRdb fed the reads into MiXCR, producing one record per CDR3 protein. The sample yields 100,000 to 150,000 distinct CDR3 sequences, over 30% seen once. Study-wide results and caveats: Summed frequency of public TCR beta families distinguished CMV carriers with the relevant HLA. HLA-C-restricted CMV-specific TCR beta clonotypes prevailed in the ex vivo response.

This sample comprised CD8+ T cells from cultured PBMCs, obtained from culture after CMV antigen stimulation. This receptor was identified in a human donor in good health (CMV status not recorded). Some clones in this sample may be carry-over from other donors' samples. This chain connects TRBV29-1 to TRBJ2-5; D possibly corresponds to TRBD2 (5 bases). The CDR3 DNA follows: TGCAGCGTTGAAGTTCTAGGGAGCCAAGAGACCCAGTACTTC. It yields the protein CSVEVLGSQETQYF.